This T cell receptor (beta chain) was retrieved from a study of T cells in Graves' hyperthyroidism and ophthalmopathy. Looking at the study overall: Sampling of peripheral blood happened at initial diagnosis, prior to any treatment.

RNA transcripts served as the template for amplifying TCR beta CDR3 regions. With the HTBI primer set, the TCR CDR3 went through a first round of RT-PCR. Using its own MiXCR run on the multiplex PCR reads, TCRdb lists one record per CDR3 protein. The data show under 800,000 distinct CDR3 sequences, with 12% to 15% seen just once and roughly 10% held by the top ten. Each diagnosis was grounded in clinical symptoms, serum thyroxine and TRAb, thyroid ultrasound, and orbital computed tomography. Sequencing was performed on blood. This clonotype originated in a woman younger than 35 with Graves' hyperthyroidism.

The CDR3 loop is CASSQDLGDGEQFF. Here the CDR3 DNA reads TGCGCCAGCAGCCAAGATCTGGGGGATGGTGAGCAGTTCTTC. The gene calls are TRBV4-3 and TRBJ2-1; D tentatively fits TRBD1 or TRBD2 (5 bases each). The CDR3 extends over 14 amino acids. The V gene's germline CDR1 is LGHNA and CDR2 YSLEER. Trimming pared 0 bases from V and 9 bases from J, leaving 12 bases between.